This TCR beta chain was recorded in a study of blood T cell repertoires in COVID-19. Study overall: Acute-phase and convalescent COVID-19 samples originated in the United States, Italy and Spain. PBMCs, B-cell-depleted T cells, or T cells were the source of the cDNA or gDNA that made up the material.

In the source study's methods: How many nucleated cells were present was estimated from reference gene primer amplification. Some clones are missing from TCRdb's copy, which holds only in-frame ones; the method was immunoSEQ multiplex PCR. That table is the source of V, J and clone size, and D and trimming were worked out from the DNA. The repertoire consists of 89,000 or so clones, with about 95% occurring once and the leading ten covering about 4.5%. After removal of 6 bases from V and 4 bases from J, the junction contained 5 bases not matched to a gene. CDR1 SQVTM and CDR2 ANQGSEA come from the germline V gene. This CDR3 spans 13 amino acids.

Source material: peripheral blood. This TCR came from a human donor with active COVID-19. The donor label of this sample is uncertain. This chain connects TRBV29-1 to TRBJ1-5, with 8 positions matching TRBD1. The CDR3 loop reads CSVTTGENQPQHF. For the CDR3, the DNA is TGCAGCGTAACGACAGGGGAAAATCAGCCCCAGCATTTT.